This T cell receptor (beta chain) was identified in a study of blood T cell repertoires in COVID-19. Whole-study context: Sources were T cells, B-cell-depleted T cells, or PBMCs; the material itself was cDNA or gDNA.

V shed 8 bases, J shed 8 bases, and the junction held 9 bases outside the gene matches. The CDR3 spans 13 residues. As originally analysed: Estimates of nucleated cell counts were drawn from the amplification of reference gene primers. TCRdb's table, derived via immunoSEQ multiplex PCR, lists solely in-frame clones and lacks some. V and J calls and clone size are copied from that table; D and trimming were computed from the DNA. The sample records about 170,000 clones, 86% being singletons. The V gene is TRBV12-3 or TRBV12-4, the J gene TRBJ1-2; 9 bases align to TRBD1. The sample comprised peripheral blood. This TCR was recovered from a woman at least 80 years old in a cohort sampled during active or convalescent COVID-19. The DNA for the CDR3 is TGTGCCAGCGGATCGGGACAGGGTCGGGGCTACACCTTC. Translating gives CASGSGQGRGYTF.